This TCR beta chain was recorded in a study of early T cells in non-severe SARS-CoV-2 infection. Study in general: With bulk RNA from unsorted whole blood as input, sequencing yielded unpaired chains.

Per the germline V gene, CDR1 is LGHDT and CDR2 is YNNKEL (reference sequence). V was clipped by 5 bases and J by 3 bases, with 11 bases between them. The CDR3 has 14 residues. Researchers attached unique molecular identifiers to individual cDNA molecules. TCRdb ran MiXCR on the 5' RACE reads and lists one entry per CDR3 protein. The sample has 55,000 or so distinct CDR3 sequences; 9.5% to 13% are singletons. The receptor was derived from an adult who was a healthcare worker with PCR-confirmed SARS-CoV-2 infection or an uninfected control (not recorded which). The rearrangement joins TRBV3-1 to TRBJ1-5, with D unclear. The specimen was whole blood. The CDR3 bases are TGTGCCAGCAGCGAGACGATTAACAATCAGCCCCAGCATTTT. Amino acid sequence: CASSETINNQPQHF.